This T cell receptor (beta chain) was sequenced in a study of blood T cell repertoires in COVID-19. As for the study in general: Sites in the United States, Italy and Spain provided acute and convalescent COVID-19 samples. The analysed material was cDNA or gDNA that came from T cells, B-cell-depleted T cells, or PBMCs.

Authors' methods: Amplification with reference gene primers provided the estimates of nucleated cell counts. The method was immunoSEQ multiplex PCR; TCRdb's version includes in-frame clones alone and lacks a portion of them. V, J and clone size are those of that table, while D and trimming were read from the DNA. The sample includes 140,000 to 150,000 clones, 80% of them seen just once. This clone was detected only a few times. The CDR3 length is 15 residues. In germline, CDR1 is SGDLS, CDR2 YYNGEE. Deletions cut 0 bases from V and 14 bases from J, with 18 bases between. Sequencing used peripheral blood. The clonotype was recovered from a man in his 60s with active or convalescent COVID-19. V is TRBV9 and J is TRBJ1-6; D may be TRBD1 (6 bases). The CDR3 protein is CASSVEADPQGTLHF. In DNA, the CDR3 is TGTGCCAGCAGCGTAGAGGCCGACCCACAGGGTACCCTCCACTTT.